A selection of T cell receptor beta chains follows, all from one sample in a study of cytomegalovirus exposure and HLA in healthy donors. This table comes from immunoSEQ multiplex PCR, and its TCRdb copy is limited to in-frame clones, with some not included. Among 100,000 to 150,000 clones listed, around three quarters were seen once. Sequenced: PBMCs. The origin of the receptors is an older woman in good health and CMV-seropositive. The CDR3 runs from the conserved cysteine through the conserved F or W. D genes are given only for firm matches. Size tells how often a clone was seen (once, few, many) or the class of an expanded clone, and some rows leave it out.

J: TRBJ2-7
D: TRBD1
size: -
V: TRBV5-1
DNA: TGCGCCAGCAGCACCTCACCCAGGGGGTTCGTCTACGAGCAGTACTTC
CDR3: CASSTSPRGFVYEQYF

J: TRBJ1-5
D: -
size: -
V: TRBV10-3
DNA: TGTGCCATCAGTGAGTCCCGACTAAGTCTTAGCAATCAGCCCCAGCATTTT
CDR3: CAISESRLSLSNQPQHF

J: TRBJ2-7
D: -
size: -
V: TRBV2
DNA: TGTGCCAGCAGTGATTTGACCCGCGCGGGGGAGCAGTACTTC
CDR3: CASSDLTRAGEQYF

J: TRBJ2-1
D: -
size: -
V: TRBV5-1
DNA: TGCGCCAGTCGTGAGGGGGGACAGTCCTACAATGAGCAGTTCTTC
CDR3: CASREGGQSYNEQFF

J: TRBJ1-2
D: TRBD1
size: -
V: TRBV7-2
DNA: TGTGCCAGCAGCGCCGGACAGGGTCGGTATGGCTACACCTTC
CDR3: CASSAGQGRYGYTF

J: TRBJ2-5
D: -
size: -
V: TRBV5-6
DNA: TGTGCCAGCAGCTTGCAAATTACAGGGATTGAGACCCAGTACTTC
CDR3: CASSLQITGIETQYF

J: TRBJ1-2
D: TRBD1
size: once
V: TRBV5-1
DNA: TGCGCCAGCAGCTTTTCGGGACAGGAGGGATATGGCTACACCTTC
CDR3: CASSFSGQEGYGYTF

J: TRBJ1-2
D: -
size: once
V: TRBV6-6
DNA: TGTGCCAGCAGTTACTCGACGGGGTATGGCTACACCTTC
CDR3: CASSYSTGYGYTF

J: TRBJ2-2
D: TRBD2
size: -
V: TRBV7-6
DNA: TGTGCCAGCAGCCGACTAGCGGGGGATACCGGGGAGCTGTTTTTT
CDR3: CASSRLAGDTGELFF

J: TRBJ1-1
D: -
size: -
V: TRBV5-4
DNA: TGTGCCAGCAGCCTGGGGCGGGGGAACACTGAAGCTTTCTTT
CDR3: CASSLGRGNTEAFF